This paragraph covers one T cell receptor (beta chain) sequence. The CDR3 sequence is 16 residues long. V lost 5 bases and J lost 6, with 20 bases in between. This sample stems from a study of blood T cells in healthy people across ages. Drawing of peripheral blood yielded roughly 9.8 milliliters from each donor. The amount of total RNA extracted per sample was at least 6 micrograms. Primers used in a second PCR of roughly 6 to 11 cycles were a sample-barcoded 5' primer and a J-beta primer mix. Each cDNA molecule carried a tag from a template-switch adaptor that contained 12 random nucleotides. TCRdb analysed the 5' RACE reads with MiXCR anew, one entry per CDR3 protein. The sample records some 1.5 million distinct CDR3 sequences, roughly 43% being singletons.

Material for sequencing was blood. The V gene is TRBV12-3 or TRBV12-4, the J gene TRBJ2-1; D gene ambiguous. This clonotype was obtained from a woman younger than 30 in good health. The CDR3 DNA follows: TGTGCCAGCAGTCGTCCCGGTTTAGCTCCCTTCAATGAGCAGTTCTTC. Translation gives CASSRPGLAPFNEQFF.